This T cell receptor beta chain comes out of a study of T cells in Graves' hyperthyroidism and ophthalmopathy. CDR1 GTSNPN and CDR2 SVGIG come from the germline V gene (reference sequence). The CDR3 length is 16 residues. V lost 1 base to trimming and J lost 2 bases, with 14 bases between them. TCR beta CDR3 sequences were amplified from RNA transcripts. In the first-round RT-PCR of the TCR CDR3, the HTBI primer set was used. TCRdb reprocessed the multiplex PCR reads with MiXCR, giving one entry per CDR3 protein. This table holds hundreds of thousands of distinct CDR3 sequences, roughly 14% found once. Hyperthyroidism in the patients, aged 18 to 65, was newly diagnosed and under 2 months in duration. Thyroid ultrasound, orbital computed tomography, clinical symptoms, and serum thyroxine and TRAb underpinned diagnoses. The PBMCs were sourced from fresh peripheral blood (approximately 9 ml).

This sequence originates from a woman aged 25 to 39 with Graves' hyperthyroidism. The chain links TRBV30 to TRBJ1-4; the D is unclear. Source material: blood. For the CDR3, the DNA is TGTGCCTGGAGTGCCCCCCGGGCAGATACTAATGAAAAACTGTTTTTT. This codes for CAWSAPRADTNEKLFF.